This record concerns one T cell receptor beta chain sequence. J gave up 7 bases and V 0 bases, and 5 bases lay outside the gene matches. This CDR3 contains 15 residues. Germline loops: CDR1 SGHDT, CDR2 YYEEEE. Assay used: immunoSEQ multiplex PCR; TCRdb lists only in-frame clones, some missing. The sample records about 48,000 clones, about 90% being singletons. This sample stems from a study of T cell changes during pregnancy in multiple sclerosis. The sample in question was CD4+ T cells from peripheral blood mononuclear cells, obtained in the second trimester of pregnancy. The rearrangement uses TRBV5-6 and TRBJ2-7; 12 bases line up with TRBD1. The receptor was derived from a female donor with multiple sclerosis, enrolled in a pregnancy study. CDR3 bases: TGTGCCAGCAGCTTGGAAGGGACAGGGGGCTGGGAGCAGTACTTC. Residues: CASSLEGTGGWEQYF. The full variable domain, its missing parts supplied by reference TRBV5-6 and TRBJ2-7, is DAGVTQSPTHLIKTRGQQVTLRCSPKSGHDTVSWYQQALGQGPQFIFQYYEEEERQRGNFPDRFSGHQFPNYSSELNVNALLLGDSALYLCASSLEGTGGWEQYFGPGTRLTVT.